This T cell receptor beta chain was profiled in a study of type 1 regulatory T cells. Study-wide context: T-allo10 is an in vitro-generated, Tr1-enriched CD4 T cell product specific for alloantigen.

CDR1 and CDR2 (germline): MDHEN, SYDVKM. Trimming stripped 5 bases from V and 7 bases from J, with 17 bases between. CDR3 length equals 15 residues. General study results and limits: Compared with non-type 1 regulatory T cells, type 1 regulatory T cells showed a more restricted TCR repertoire.

One entry per CDR3 protein, called by TCRdb with MiXCR from the reads. This sample has 35,000 to 50,000 distinct CDR3 sequences, with 12% found just once. Turning to this clonotype: The target antigen is unknown.

Input material: cultured non-Tr1 T cells, either the whole culture or a sorted T cell fraction (not recorded which). The chain couples TRBV28 to TRBJ1-4, with TRBD1 as a possible D gene (6 bases). The sequence was collected from a human donor in good health. The CDR3 spells CASSRGGVSVEKLFF. The CDR3 DNA sequence: TGTGCCAGCAGTAGGGGGGGGGTATCGGTTGAAAAACTGTTTTTT.